This T cell receptor beta chain originates from a study of blood T cell repertoires in COVID-19. Study as a whole: In each case, the material was cDNA or gDNA derived from T cells, B-cell-depleted T cells, or PBMCs.

How the authors handled the data: Quantification of nucleated cells was approximated via reference gene primer amplification. TCRdb's copy holds only in-frame clones and misses some; the assay was immunoSEQ multiplex PCR. That table furnishes V, J and clone size, whereas the DNA furnished D and trimming. The table shows roughly 120,000 clones, with 80% to 90% occurring only once. This CDR3 has 15 residues. Germline V CDR1 and CDR2: MNHNY, SVGAGI (reference sequence). Trimming took 6 bases from V and 2 from J, leaving 17 bases between them. The source is a man in his 70s who had recovered from COVID-19. The sequenced sample consisted of peripheral blood. V and J are TRBV6-6 and TRBJ2-7; possibly TRBD1 for D (5 bases). The CDR3 region is CASRSDGQKTYEQYF. DNA of the CDR3: TGTGCCAGCAGGTCAGATGGACAAAAGACCTACGAGCAGTACTTC.